This is a list of T cell receptor beta chains from one sample in a study of shared clonotypes between healthy human individuals. The assay was immunoSEQ multiplex PCR, and TCRdb's table has in-frame clones only and misses some. Among a few hundred thousand clones listed, approximately 77% were seen once. The sample was PBMCs. The receptors were sampled from a woman aged 40 to 50 in good health. Some clones in this sample may be carry-over from other donors' samples. The CDR3 runs from the conserved cysteine through the conserved F or W. The order of the fields is V gene, J gene, CDR3 protein.

v_call: TRBV28; j_call: TRBJ2-1; cdr3_aa: CASRTMRRYNEQFF
v_call: TRBV11-2; j_call: TRBJ2-5; cdr3_aa: CASSVGLAGGETQYF
v_call: TRBV9; j_call: TRBJ2-7; cdr3_aa: CASSVASGSYEQYF
v_call: TRBV5-5; j_call: TRBJ2-3; cdr3_aa: CASSFPTEDTQYF
v_call: TRBV5-6; j_call: TRBJ2-1; cdr3_aa: CASSLEQGGLGEQFF
v_call: TRBV6-6; j_call: TRBJ2-2; cdr3_aa: CASSTPITGELFF
v_call: TRBV2; j_call: TRBJ2-5; cdr3_aa: CASSEANKQETQYF
v_call: TRBV6-6; j_call: TRBJ1-5; cdr3_aa: CASRATGDVGNQPQHF
v_call: TRBV30; j_call: TRBJ2-2; cdr3_aa: CAWSVLALAGAGAGELFF
v_call: TRBV28; j_call: TRBJ2-4; cdr3_aa: CASSLGGAAGAKNIQYF
v_call: TRBV6-6; j_call: TRBJ1-4; cdr3_aa: CASSTEGATNEKLFF
v_call: TRBV5-4; j_call: TRBJ1-2; cdr3_aa: CASSAGGVGYGYTF
v_call: TRBV4-3; j_call: TRBJ2-5; cdr3_aa: CASSQDHRQETQYF
v_call: TRBV6-6; j_call: TRBJ1-2; cdr3_aa: CASSNGQGMVGYTF
v_call: TRBV7-8; j_call: TRBJ1-1; cdr3_aa: CASSVTGPNTEAFF
v_call: TRBV18; j_call: TRBJ1-5; cdr3_aa: CASSRTGSASNQPQHF
v_call: TRBV6-1; j_call: TRBJ2-3; cdr3_aa: CATTSGSSVTDTQYF
v_call: TRBV7-2; j_call: TRBJ2-2; cdr3_aa: CASLRAGELFF
v_call: TRBV5-1; j_call: TRBJ2-3; cdr3_aa: CASSSTGGLDTQYF
v_call: TRBV6-1; j_call: TRBJ1-1; cdr3_aa: CASKPSGAPEAFF
v_call: TRBV7-6; j_call: TRBJ2-7; cdr3_aa: CASSLKERNSYEQYF
v_call: TRBV9; j_call: TRBJ1-1; cdr3_aa: CASSVMRTTEAFF
v_call: TRBV18; j_call: TRBJ1-3; cdr3_aa: CASSHARAGAGNTIYF
v_call: TRBV18; j_call: TRBJ1-5; cdr3_aa: CASSGSRDQPQHF
v_call: TRBV10-1; j_call: TRBJ2-1; cdr3_aa: CASSEIPSGRNEQFF
v_call: TRBV27; j_call: TRBJ2-7; cdr3_aa: CASSLIRDVVRGEQYF
v_call: TRBV10-3; j_call: TRBJ2-5; cdr3_aa: CAISAGVQETQYF